This T cell receptor beta chain was sequenced for a study of cytomegalovirus exposure and HLA in healthy donors. Details on this clone: Its antigen remains unidentified.

Study-wide results and limits: Researchers reported in a later analysis that a missense DCLRE1C variant was tied to TCR beta V- and J-gene trimming. A later analysis found TCR association rates differed by HLA locus, highest for DRB1 and lowest for HLA-C.

Germline CDR1 KGHSH, CDR2 LQKENI. The CDR3 length is 15 residues. The V and J ends lost 6 bases and 3 bases, in that order; junction bases with no gene match: 9. Vbeta (60) and Jbeta (13) primers were used in the PCR. Profiled with immunoSEQ multiplex PCR; TCRdb holds only in-frame clones, not every one. This table holds about 64,000 clones, roughly 85% found once. This TCR came from a female donor in good health and CMV-seronegative. Material: PBMCs. The chain joins TRBV18 to TRBJ2-7, with 9 positions matching TRBD1. CDR3 coding DNA: TGTGCCAGCTCCCCTACCGGGACAGGGATCTACGAGCAGTACTTC. This gives the protein CASSPTGTGIYEQYF.